This T cell receptor beta chain was identified in a study of cytomegalovirus exposure and HLA in healthy donors. Background on the study: Clustering assigned 70% to 90% of the roughly 370 genotyped donors to the Caucasian-associated ancestry cluster.

Note on this clone: Its specificity is not known.

V trimming: 10 bases; J trimming: 6 bases; junction bases outside the gene matches: 12. This CDR3 is 14 amino acids long. Per the germline V gene, CDR1 is SNHLY and CDR2 is FYNNEI. A multiplex PCR was run with 60 Vbeta primers and 13 Jbeta primers. Assay used: immunoSEQ multiplex PCR; TCRdb lists only in-frame clones, some missing. The sample has 150,000 to 200,000 clones, around 79% seen once; the top ten hold roughly 7.3%. General observations from the study: The authors listed 150 to 200 TCR beta chains as cytomegalovirus-associated. Later analysis identified a missense DCLRE1C variant that was linked to TCR beta V- and J-gene trimming.

The material sequenced was PBMCs. The chain couples TRBV2 to TRBJ1-2, with 9 nucleotides matching TRBD1. The clonotype was recovered from a male donor in good health and CMV-seropositive. The CDR3 is CATFPGQGLNGYTF. The CDR3 bases are TGTGCCACCTTCCCGGGACAGGGATTAAATGGCTACACCTTC.